The clone carrying this TCR beta chain was seen many times. Via MiXCR, TCRdb re-called the reads, giving one row per CDR3 protein. Counted here are 630,000 or so distinct CDR3 sequences, more than 20% occurring once; the ten biggest clones make up 6.5% to 10%. V dropped 5 bases and J dropped 6 bases, with 11 bases sitting between them. The CDR3 extends over 12 amino acids. These data come from a study of T cell repertoires in cytomegalovirus infection. The rearrangement joins TRBV12-3 or TRBV12-4 to TRBJ2-7; tentatively, D is TRBD1 (6 bases). The source material was CD8+ T cells from PBMCs. The sequence was collected from a human donor in good health (CMV status not recorded). Some clones in this sample may be carry-over from other donors' samples. CDR3 sequence (DNA): TGTGCCAGCAGTATCAGGGGCTTCGAGCAGTACGTC. Its translation: CASSIRGFEQYV.